This T cell receptor beta chain was documented in a study of blood T cell repertoires in COVID-19 (dated by TCRdb to the early 2020s). About the full investigation: Samples covering the acute and convalescent phases of COVID-19 were provided by collaborators in the United States, Italy and Spain. The prospective study material was composed of cDNA or gDNA derived from T cells, B-cell-depleted T cells, or PBMCs. The dataset comprised deeply sampled blood TCRbeta repertoires from subjects exposed to, actively infected with, or recovered from COVID-19. A freely available public database, intended as a resource for researchers studying the immune response to SARS-CoV-2, is where the repertoires were released. The samples were drawn from the first 160 participants of the ongoing ImmuneRACE study and from about 1,200 subjects provided by 6 global collaborators. A de-identified subject ID, COVID-19 status, age in years and sex were almost always included in the sample metadata. Where available, HLA class I and class II types were obtained from metadata supplied by the sample provider rather than from assay-based typing. Results and caveats for the whole study, not just this receptor: How much clinical and demographic metadata was included differed by source and by participant, and the metadata was provided uncurated.

The CDR3 measures 16 amino acids from cysteine to phenylalanine. The entry retains the CDR3 DNA only, 48 bases that are in frame from base 1. The germline V gene (reference sequence) sets CDR1 to MNHNY and CDR2 to SVGAGI. V and J are truncated by 7 bases and 2 bases respectively, leaving an intervening sequence of 21 bases. TCRbeta CDR3 regions were amplified from genomic DNA by means of the immunoSEQ Assay, a bias-controlled multiplex PCR. As for the authors' bioinformatics: The number of nucleated cells in each sample was estimated by amplification of reference gene primers within the assay. To quantify the absolute abundance of each unique TCRbeta CDR3 rearrangement, sequence reads were collapsed and filtered. For each sample, productive Simpson clonality was calculated as the square root of Simpson's diversity index across productive rearrangements. What TCRdb holds here is the immuneACCESS table cut down to in-frame rearrangements. Part of the clones is not present; checked against another copy, under half of the missing clones reflect an unresolved V gene, and the others are unexplained. That table furnishes V, J and clone size, whereas the DNA furnished D and trimming. The sample contains around 200,000 clones, around 80% of them found a single time. The leading ten clones occupy around 6.8% of the sample.

Whole blood was collected in K2EDTA tubes by collaborating institutions according to the institutions' own protocols. For TCRbeta analysis, collaborators shipped samples as frozen whole blood, isolated PBMCs, or DNA extracted from either of those sample types. This clone has only a few counts. No cognate antigen has been identified for it. The record has no base qualities; no much larger clone is one base away. Source material: peripheral blood. The chain is encoded by TRBV6-6 joined to TRBJ2-7, and perhaps TRBD2 as D gene, on 6 matching bases. The source of this sequence is a human donor in a cohort sampled during active COVID-19. CDR3 region: CASTRGSGDAAYEQYF. In nucleotide form, the sequence is TGTGCCAGCACCCGGGGATCGGGGGACGCGGCCTACGAGCAGTACTTC.